This T cell receptor beta chain was retrieved from a study of T cells in Graves' hyperthyroidism and ophthalmopathy. General study results and limits: Ophthalmopathy was identified by the model a median approximately 6.4 months ahead of onset.

A remark on this clonotype: Antigen: not known. The junction differs from germline at one of its ends, possibly a read error.

Germline V gene data show CDR1 as SGHRS and CDR2 as YFSETQ. CDR3 length: 16 amino acids. RNA transcripts provided the source from which TCR beta CDR3 regions were amplified. During a first-round RT-PCR of the TCR CDR3, the HTBI primer set was used. TCRdb re-derived calls from the multiplex PCR reads in MiXCR, one entry per CDR3 protein. The table has about 350,000 distinct CDR3 sequences, approximately 15% seen once; the top ten hold under 30%. The rearrangement joins TRBV5-1 to TRBJ1-2, with 10 bases fitting TRBD1. This TCR was recovered from a woman aged 25-40 years with Graves' hyperthyroidism. The specimen was blood. The CDR3 DNA reads TGCGCCAGCGGCTTGACAGGGGGCTTTACCAACTATGGCTACACCTTC. It encodes CASGLTGGFTNYGYTF.